Detailed here is one TCR beta chain. This entry is derived from a study of blood T cell repertoires in COVID-19. On the study more broadly: Samples of COVID-19 (acute and convalescent) were obtained from the United States, Italy and Spain.

Participants had their cohort set by participant-reported clinical history. The study recruited exposed participants who had met a COVID-19 case within 2 weeks before entry. This CDR3 contains 14 residues. Trimming took 6 bases from V and 8 from J, leaving 19 bases between them. Germline assignment: CDR1 MDHEN and CDR2 SYDVKM. In the authors' methods: The assay estimated nucleated cells by amplifying reference gene primers. Libraries were prepared by immunoSEQ multiplex PCR; TCRdb keeps only in-frame clonotypes and omits some of them. V, J and clone size reflect that table, while D and trimming were determined from the DNA. The data show some 320,000 clones, 90% seen once.

Specimen: PBMCs or T cells enriched from blood (not recorded which). The rearrangement joins TRBV28 to TRBJ1-2, with a tentative D call TRBD1 (5 bases). The sequence was obtained from a woman in her 30s who had been exposed to COVID-19. The CDR3 DNA follows: TGTGCCAGCAGAGACCATGGGGCAGTAAGAGGCTACACCTTC. It specifies CASRDHGAVRGYTF.